This T cell receptor beta chain appears in the sequencing data of a study of shared clonotypes between healthy human individuals. Regarding the study as a whole: Sharing across four donors was highest in naive CD4 (around 5%) and lowest in memory CD8 (0.4%). Enrolling few donors narrowed the genetic and exposure-history diversity that was represented.

On this clone itself: Its target is not known.

CDR3 length: 14 amino acids. In germline, CDR1 is MNHEY, CDR2 SVGAGI. With V trimmed by 3 bases and J by 6 bases, 3 bases remained unmatched. Adult donors, all healthy and HIV-negative, had no recent acute infections or vaccinations. Per the authors' pipeline: ImmunoSEQ yielded junction-only sequences lacking quality scores, so filtering differed. This table comes from immunoSEQ multiplex PCR, and its TCRdb copy is limited to in-frame clones, with some not included. The V and J calls and clone size were taken over from that table, and D and trimming were inferred from the DNA. The sample records about 2.5 million clones, about nine tenths being singletons.

The sequencing input was naive CD4+ T cells from PBMCs. Indicated subset: CD45RA+ positively selected. The V call is TRBV6-5, the J call TRBJ2-1; TRBD2 aligns across 9 bases. This TCR derives from a man aged 18 to 29 in good health. Some clones in this sample may be carry-over from other donors' samples. CDR3 nucleotides: TGTGCCAGCAGTTATAGCGGGAGTGGCAATGAGCAGTTCTTC. It yields the protein CASSYSGSGNEQFF.